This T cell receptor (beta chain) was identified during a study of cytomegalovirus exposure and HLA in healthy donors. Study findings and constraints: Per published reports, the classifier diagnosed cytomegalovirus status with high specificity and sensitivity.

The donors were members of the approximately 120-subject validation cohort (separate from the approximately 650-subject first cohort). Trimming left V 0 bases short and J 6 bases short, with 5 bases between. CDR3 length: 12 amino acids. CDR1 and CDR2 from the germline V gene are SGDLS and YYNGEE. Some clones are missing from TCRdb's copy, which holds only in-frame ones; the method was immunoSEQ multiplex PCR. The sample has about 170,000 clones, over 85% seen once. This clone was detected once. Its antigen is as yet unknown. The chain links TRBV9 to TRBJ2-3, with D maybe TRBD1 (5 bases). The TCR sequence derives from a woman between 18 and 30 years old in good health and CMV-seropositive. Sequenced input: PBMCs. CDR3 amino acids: CASSVAGDTQYF. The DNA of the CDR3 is TGTGCCAGCAGCGTAGCAGGGGATACGCAGTATTTT.